What follows describes a single TCR beta chain. Its specificity is unknown. These data come from a study of cytomegalovirus exposure and HLA in healthy donors. Study results and limitations: A later analysis appeared to link common viral pathogens to several of the most significant clusters. In a later analysis, productive TCRs from donors in an Asian-associated ancestry cluster reportedly carried fewer N-insertions than the cohort mean. The authors later linked a missense DCLRE1C variant to TCR beta V- and J-gene trimming. There were a few CMV-associated chains whose specificity for CMV antigens was confirmed in vitro.

The CDR3 is made up of 14 amino acids. The germline gives CDR1 SQVTM, CDR2 ANQGSEA. Trimming removed 6 bases at V and 0 bases at J, with 14 bases between. 13 Jbeta primers and 60 Vbeta primers were used for the PCR. Sequencing used immunoSEQ multiplex PCR; TCRdb keeps in-frame clones, though not all of them. Here the sample spans about 130,000 clones, 70% to 80% being singletons. This sequence originates from a young man in good health and CMV-seronegative. The chain couples TRBV29-1 to TRBJ1-1, with a possible D match to TRBD1 (6 bases). The specimen was PBMCs. The DNA of the CDR3 is TGCAGCGTCAAACGGACAGCCTTGAACACTGAAGCTTTCTTT. Its protein product is CSVKRTALNTEAFF.